A selection of T cell receptor beta chains follows, all from one sample in a study of regulatory T cells in long-lasting Graves disease. MiXCR, applied by TCRdb to the multiplex PCR reads, yields one record per CDR3 protein. The table lists around 400,000 distinct CDR3 sequences, about a sixth of them singletons, with 22% in the top ten. The source was peripheral blood mononuclear cells (PBMCs), collected at new diagnosis, from a patient treated with antithyroid drugs. The receptors stem from a female donor with Graves disease. Each CDR3 is given with its conserved first and last residue. The order of the fields is clone size, D gene, J gene, V gene, CDR3 protein, CDR3 DNA. A D gene is named only where the DNA matches it firmly. Clone size, where shown, is once, few, many, or a class for clones that have expanded.

>many|TRBD2|TRBJ2-3|TRBV7-2
CASSQGLAGTDTQYF
TGTGCCAGCAGCCAAGGACTAGCGGGCACAGATACGCAGTATTTT
>many|TRBD1|TRBJ2-5|TRBV5-1
CASSLGQGQGKTQYF
TGCGCCAGCAGCCTCGGACAGGGCCAGGGGAAGACCCAGTACTTC
>few|TRBD1|TRBJ2-1|TRBV12-5
CASGLDRGLFVSDEQFF
TGTGCTAGTGGTCTGGACAGGGGACTCTTCGTTTCGGATGAGCAGTTCTTC
>many|.|TRBJ1-2|TRBV12-3/TRBV12-4
CASSPLLGSYGYTF
TGTGCCAGCAGTCCACTATTAGGTTCCTATGGCTACACCTTC
>many|.|TRBJ1-4|TRBV29-1
CSVRPNEKLFF
TGCAGCGTTCGACCGAATGAAAAACTGTTTTTT
>many|TRBD1|TRBJ1-1|TRBV24-1
CATSEPGQSNTEAFF
TGTGCCACCAGTGAGCCGGGACAGTCGAACACTGAAGCTTTCTTT
>many|TRBD1|TRBJ2-5|TRBV27
CASSSPGQGRETQYF
TGTGCCAGCAGTTCACCTGGACAGGGGAGGGAGACCCAGTACTTC
>.|.|TRBJ2-3|TRBV27
CASRSGTHTDTQYF
TGTGCCAGTAGGAGCGGGACACACACAGATACGCAGTATTTT
>many|TRBD2|TRBJ2-5|TRBV11-2
CASSPYSAGLGIETQYF
TGTGCCAGCAGCCCCTATTCAGCGGGATTGGGTATAGAGACCCAGTACTTC
>many|.|TRBJ1-5|TRBV7-2
CASSLQGLEPQHF
TGTGCCAGCAGCTTACAGGGGTTGGAGCCCCAGCATTTT
>few|TRBD1|TRBJ1-2|TRBV27
CASRVGGDRGTYGYTF
TGTGCCAGCAGGGTAGGAGGGGACAGGGGGACCTATGGCTACACCTTC
>.|.|TRBJ2-3|TRBV6-1
CASSRITDTQYF
TGTGCCAGCAGTAGAATCACAGATACGCAGTATTTT
>many|.|TRBJ1-3|TRBV2
CASRGQGIPGNTIYF
TGTGCCAGCAGAGGGCAGGGGATCCCTGGAAACACCATATATTTT
>many|.|TRBJ1-6|TRBV3-1
CASSQDRVDNSPLHF
TGTGCCAGCAGCCAAGACAGGGTGGATAATTCACCCCTCCACTTT
>many|.|TRBJ1-5|TRBV11-2
CASSLSRVGQPQHF
TGTGCCAGCAGCTTAAGCAGGGTCGGTCAGCCCCAGCATTTT
>many|.|TRBJ2-5|TRBV20-1
CSARDKASGPRTIQETQYF
TGCAGTGCTAGAGATAAAGCGTCGGGGCCAAGGACCATCCAAGAGACCCAGTACTTC
>many|.|TRBJ1-1|TRBV7-2
CASSLDRAGYKTEAFF
TGTGCCAGCAGCTTAGATAGGGCAGGGTATAAGACTGAAGCTTTCTTT
>.|.|TRBJ2-2|TRBV19
CASSIGADIGEPNTGELFF
TGTGCCAGTAGTATAGGAGCGGACATTGGGGAACCAAACACCGGGGAGCTGTTTTTT
>many|TRBD1|TRBJ1-2|TRBV20-1
CSAGQGAYGYTF
TGCAGTGCCGGACAGGGGGCCTATGGCTACACCTTC
>.|TRBD1|TRBJ2-5|TRBV2
CASSAGQSETQYF
TGTGCCAGCAGTGCGGGACAGTCAGAGACCCAGTACTTC
>many|TRBD2|TRBJ2-7|TRBV28
CASSPGLAEKYEQYF
TGTGCCAGCAGTCCGGGACTAGCGGAGAAATACGAGCAGTACTTC
>many|TRBD1|TRBJ2-7|TRBV20-1
CSAPEQGTTYEQYF
TGCAGTGCCCCCGAACAGGGGACGACCTACGAGCAGTACTTC